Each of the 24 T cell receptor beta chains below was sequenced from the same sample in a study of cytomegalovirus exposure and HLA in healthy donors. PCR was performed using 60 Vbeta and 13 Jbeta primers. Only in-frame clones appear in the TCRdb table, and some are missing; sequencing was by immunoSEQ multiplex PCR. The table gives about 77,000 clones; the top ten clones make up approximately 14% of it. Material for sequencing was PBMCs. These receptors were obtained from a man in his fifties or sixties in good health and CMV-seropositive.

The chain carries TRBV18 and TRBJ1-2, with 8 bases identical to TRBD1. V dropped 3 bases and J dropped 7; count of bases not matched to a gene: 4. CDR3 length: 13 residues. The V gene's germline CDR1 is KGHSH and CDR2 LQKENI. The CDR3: CASSPGQGSGYTF. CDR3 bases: TGTGCCAGCTCACCCGGACAGGGAAGTGGCTACACCTTC.

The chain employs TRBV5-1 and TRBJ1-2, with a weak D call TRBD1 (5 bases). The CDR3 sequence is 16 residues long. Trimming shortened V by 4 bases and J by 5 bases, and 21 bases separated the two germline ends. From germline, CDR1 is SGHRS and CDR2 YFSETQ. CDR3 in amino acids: CASSPGGAGKEYGYTF. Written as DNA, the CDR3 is TGCGCCAGCAGCCCGGGTGGGGCAGGGAAGGAATATGGCTACACCTTC.

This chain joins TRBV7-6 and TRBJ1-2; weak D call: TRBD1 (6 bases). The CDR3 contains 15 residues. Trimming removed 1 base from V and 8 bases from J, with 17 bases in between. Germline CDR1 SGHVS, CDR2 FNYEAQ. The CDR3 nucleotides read TGTGCCAGCAGCTTAGGAACAGGGTCGAGACGCGGCTACACCTTC. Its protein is CASSLGTGSRRGYTF. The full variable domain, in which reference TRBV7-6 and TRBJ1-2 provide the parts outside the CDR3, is GAGVSQSPRYKVTKRGQDVALRCDPISGHVSLYWYRQALGQGPEFLTYFNYEAQQDKSGLPNDRFSAERPEGSISTLTIQRTEQRDSAMYRCASSLGTGSRRGYTFGSGTRLTVV.

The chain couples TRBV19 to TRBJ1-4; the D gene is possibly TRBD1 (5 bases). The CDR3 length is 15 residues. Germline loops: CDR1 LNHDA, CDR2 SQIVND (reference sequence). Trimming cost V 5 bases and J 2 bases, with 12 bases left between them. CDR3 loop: CASSLQGGTNEKLFF. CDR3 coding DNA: TGTGCCAGTAGTCTCCAGGGTGGGACTAATGAAAAACTGTTTTTT.

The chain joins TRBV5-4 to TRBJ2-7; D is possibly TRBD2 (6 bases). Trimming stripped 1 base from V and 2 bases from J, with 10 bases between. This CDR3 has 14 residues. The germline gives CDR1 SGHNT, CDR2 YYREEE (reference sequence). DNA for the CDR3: TGTGCCAGCAGCTTGATACCGGGAGCCTACGAGCAGTACTTC. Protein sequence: CASSLIPGAYEQYF.

CDR3 loop: CASSEAGGVTTYEQYV. The CDR3 nucleotides are TGTGCCAGCAGTGAAGCGGGCGGGGTTACGACCTACGAGCAGTACGTC. The V call is TRBV6-1, the J call TRBJ2-7; D might be TRBD2 (6 bases). The CDR3 runs 16 residues. V dropped 0 bases and J dropped 2 bases, with 14 bases sitting between them. The germline V gene encodes CDR1 MNHNS and CDR2 SASEGT.

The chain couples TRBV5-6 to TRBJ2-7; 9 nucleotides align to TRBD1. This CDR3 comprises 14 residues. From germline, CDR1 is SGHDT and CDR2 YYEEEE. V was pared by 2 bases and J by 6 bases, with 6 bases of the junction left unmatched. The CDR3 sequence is CASSLGGTGTEQYV. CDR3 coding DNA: TGTGCCAGCAGCTTAGGTGGGACAGGGACCGAGCAGTACGTC.

The CDR3 loop is CASSYTSGAGTDTQYF. In DNA form, the CDR3 reads TGCGCCAGCAGCTATACTAGCGGGGCAGGCACAGATACGCAGTATTTT. The rearrangement links TRBV5-1 to TRBJ2-3; TRBD2 aligns across 10 bases. Germline trimming cut 3 bases from V and 1 base from J; bases unmatched to any gene: 5. The CDR3 is made up of 16 amino acids. Germline CDR1 SGHRS, CDR2 YFSETQ.

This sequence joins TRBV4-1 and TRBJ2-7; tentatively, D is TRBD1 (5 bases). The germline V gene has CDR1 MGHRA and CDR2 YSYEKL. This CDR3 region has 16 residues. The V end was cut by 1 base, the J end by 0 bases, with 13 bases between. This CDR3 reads CASSQGWAGLSYEQYF. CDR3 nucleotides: TGCGCCAGCAGCCAAGGTTGGGCAGGGCTCTCCTACGAGCAGTACTTC.

This CDR3 reads CAWSPGDYGYTF. The CDR3 DNA follows: TGTGCCTGGAGCCCCGGGGACTATGGCTACACCTTC. The chain combines TRBV30 with TRBJ1-2; D gene ambiguous. The V end was cut by 3 bases, the J end by 3 bases, with 8 bases between. The CDR3 is 12 residues long. From germline, CDR1 is GTSNPN and CDR2 SVGIG (reference sequence).

Written as DNA, the CDR3 is TGTGCCAGCAGTCCTGACAGGGGGTTTGACACCGGGGAGCTGTTTTTT. Translation: CASSPDRGFDTGELFF. The chain employs TRBV7-9 and TRBJ2-2, with 9 bases matching TRBD1. The CDR3 has 16 amino acids. Trimming removed 6 bases from V and 3 bases from J; junction bases left unmatched: 8. From germline, CDR1 is SEHNR and CDR2 FQNEAQ (reference sequence).

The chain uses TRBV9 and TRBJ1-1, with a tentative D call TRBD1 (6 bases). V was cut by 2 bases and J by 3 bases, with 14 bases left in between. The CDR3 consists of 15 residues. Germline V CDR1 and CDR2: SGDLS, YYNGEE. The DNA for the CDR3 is TGTGCCAGCAGCGTCAGACAGGATTGGGACACTGAAGCTTTCTTT. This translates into CASSVRQDWDTEAFF.

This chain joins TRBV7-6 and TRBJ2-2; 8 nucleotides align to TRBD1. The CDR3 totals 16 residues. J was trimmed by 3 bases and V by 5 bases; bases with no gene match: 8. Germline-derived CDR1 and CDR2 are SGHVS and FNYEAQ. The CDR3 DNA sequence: TGTGCCAGCAGCATTGCACAGGGGGGCGACACCGGGGAGCTGTTTTTT. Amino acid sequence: CASSIAQGGDTGELFF.

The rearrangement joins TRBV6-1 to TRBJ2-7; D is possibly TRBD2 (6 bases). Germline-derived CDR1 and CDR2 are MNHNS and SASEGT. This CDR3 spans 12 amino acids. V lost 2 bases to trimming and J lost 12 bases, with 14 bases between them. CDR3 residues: CASSESGFPTYV. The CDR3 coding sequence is TGTGCCAGCAGTGAAAGCGGGTTTCCAACGTACGTC.

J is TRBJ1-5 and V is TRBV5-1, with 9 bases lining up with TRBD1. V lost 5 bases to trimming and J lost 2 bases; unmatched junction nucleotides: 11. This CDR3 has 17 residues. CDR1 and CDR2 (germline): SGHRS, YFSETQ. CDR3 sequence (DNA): TGCGCCAGCAGTCCCGGGACAGGGTTCGATGGCAATCAGCCCCAGCATTTT. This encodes CASSPGTGFDGNQPQHF.

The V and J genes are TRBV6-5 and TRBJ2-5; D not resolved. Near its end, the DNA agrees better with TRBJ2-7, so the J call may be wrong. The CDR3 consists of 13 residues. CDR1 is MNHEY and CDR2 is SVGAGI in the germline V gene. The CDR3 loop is CASSYFFPYEQYF. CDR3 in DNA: TGTGCCAGCAGTTACTTCTTTCCCTACGAGCAGTACTTC.

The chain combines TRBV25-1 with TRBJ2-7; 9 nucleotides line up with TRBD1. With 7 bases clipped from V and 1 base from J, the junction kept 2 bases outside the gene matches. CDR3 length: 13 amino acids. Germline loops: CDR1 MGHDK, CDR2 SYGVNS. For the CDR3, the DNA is TGTGCCAGCATGGACAGGGGTTCCTACGAGCAGTACTTC. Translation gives CASMDRGSYEQYF.

The CDR3 loop reads CASSPLRGLGAEAFF. CDR3 nucleotides: TGTGCCAGCAGCCCCCTTCGAGGACTGGGCGCTGAAGCTTTCTTT. The rearrangement uses TRBV14 and TRBJ1-1; D remains ambiguous. This CDR3 has 15 residues. V shed 4 bases and J shed 6 bases, with 18 bases lying between them. CDR1 is SGHDN and CDR2 is FVKESK in the germline V gene.

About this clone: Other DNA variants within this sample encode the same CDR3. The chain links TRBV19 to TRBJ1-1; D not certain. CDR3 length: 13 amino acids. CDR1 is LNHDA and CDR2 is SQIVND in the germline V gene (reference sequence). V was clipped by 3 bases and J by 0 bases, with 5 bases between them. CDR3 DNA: TGTGCCAGTAGTATCAGCGTGAACACTGAAGCTTTCTTT. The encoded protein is CASSISVNTEAFF.

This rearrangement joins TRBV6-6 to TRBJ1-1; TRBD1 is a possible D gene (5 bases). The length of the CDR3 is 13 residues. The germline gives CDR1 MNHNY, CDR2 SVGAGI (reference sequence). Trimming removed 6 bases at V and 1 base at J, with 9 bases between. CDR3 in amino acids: CASSRGQNTEAFF. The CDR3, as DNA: TGTGCCAGCAGCCGCGGACAGAACACTGAAGCTTTCTTT.

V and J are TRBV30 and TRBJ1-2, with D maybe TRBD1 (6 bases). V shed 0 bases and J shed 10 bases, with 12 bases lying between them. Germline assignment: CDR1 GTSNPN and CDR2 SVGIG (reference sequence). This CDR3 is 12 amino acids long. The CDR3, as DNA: TGTGCCTGGAGTGTAGGGGGGGCTCCCTACACCTTC. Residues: CAWSVGGAPYTF.

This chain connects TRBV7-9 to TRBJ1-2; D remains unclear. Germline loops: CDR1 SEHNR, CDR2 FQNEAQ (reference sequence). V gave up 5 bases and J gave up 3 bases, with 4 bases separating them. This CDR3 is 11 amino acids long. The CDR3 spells CASSRDYGYTF. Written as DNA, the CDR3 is TGTGCCAGCAGCCGAGACTATGGCTACACCTTC.

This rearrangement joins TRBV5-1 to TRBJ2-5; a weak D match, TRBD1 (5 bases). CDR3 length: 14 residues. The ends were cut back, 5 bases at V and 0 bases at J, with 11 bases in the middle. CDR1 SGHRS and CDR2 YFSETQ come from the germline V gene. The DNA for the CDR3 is TGCGCCAGCAGTCGGACACCTTACCAAGAGACCCAGTACTTC. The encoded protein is CASSRTPYQETQYF.

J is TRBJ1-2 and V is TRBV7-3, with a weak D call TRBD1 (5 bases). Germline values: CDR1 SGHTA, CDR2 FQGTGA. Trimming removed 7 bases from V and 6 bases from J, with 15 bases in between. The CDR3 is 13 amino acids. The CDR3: CASTDPGSHGYTF. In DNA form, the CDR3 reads TGTGCCAGCACCGATCCAGGGTCTCATGGCTACACCTTC.